The source of this T cell receptor beta chain is a study of tumor-infiltrating lymphocytes in primary liver carcinoma. As concerns this clonotype: Its ends do not fully match the called genes, so a read error is possible.

TCR beta cDNA was prepared out of 450 to 500 ng total RNA by means of a constant-region primer. Three nested multiplex PCR rounds, a slightly modified ARM-PCR method, built the TCR beta libraries. The study ran its first two PCR rounds for roughly 10 cycles each, using TRBV1-TRBV30 forward primers and a C-beta reverse primer. TCRdb passed the multiplex PCR reads through MiXCR, listing each CDR3 protein once. The profile shows tens of thousands of distinct CDR3 sequences, approximately 73% of them singletons. From unsorted bulk tissue weighing roughly 17-31 mg, DNA and RNA were co-extracted. Cases comprised patients with primary liver carcinoma who received surgical resection. The CDR3 has 15 amino acids. Germline lookup yields CDR1 SGDLS and CDR2 YYNGEE.

Sequencing was performed on liver tumor tissue from sampling region 2. The subset: tumor region T2, inferior pole. The clonotype originates from a man aged 40-50 years with primary liver carcinoma and hepatitis B virus infection. This sequence joins TRBV9 and TRBJ2-3, with D possibly being TRBD2 (5 bases). CDR3 residues: CASSVAPGGTYTQYF. CDR3 in DNA: TGTGCCAGCAGCGTAGCTCCAGGAGGAACATATACACAGTATTTT.